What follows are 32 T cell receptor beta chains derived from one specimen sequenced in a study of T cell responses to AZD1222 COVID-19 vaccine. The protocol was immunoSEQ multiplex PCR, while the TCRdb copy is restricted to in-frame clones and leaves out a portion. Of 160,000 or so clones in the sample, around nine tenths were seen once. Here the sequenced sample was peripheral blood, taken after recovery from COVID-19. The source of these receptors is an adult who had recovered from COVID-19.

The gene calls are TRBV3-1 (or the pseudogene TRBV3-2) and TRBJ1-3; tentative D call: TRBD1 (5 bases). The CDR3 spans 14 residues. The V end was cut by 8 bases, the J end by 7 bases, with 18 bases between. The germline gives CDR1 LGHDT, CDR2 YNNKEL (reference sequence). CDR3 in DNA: TGTGCCAGCGGGGACGGAGGAATCTGGAACACCATATATTTT. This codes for CASGDGGIWNTIYF.

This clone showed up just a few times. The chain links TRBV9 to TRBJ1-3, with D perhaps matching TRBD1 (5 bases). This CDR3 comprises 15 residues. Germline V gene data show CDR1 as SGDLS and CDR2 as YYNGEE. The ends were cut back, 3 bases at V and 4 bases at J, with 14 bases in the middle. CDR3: CASSAWDQGGNTIYF. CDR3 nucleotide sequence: TGTGCCAGCAGCGCCTGGGACCAGGGAGGAAACACCATATATTTT. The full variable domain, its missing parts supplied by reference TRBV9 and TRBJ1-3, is DSGVTQTPKHLITATGQRVTLRCSPRSGDLSVYWYQQSLDQGLQFLIQYYNGEERAKGNILERFSAQQFPDLHSELNLSSLELGDSALYFCASSAWDQGGNTIYFGEGSWLTVV.

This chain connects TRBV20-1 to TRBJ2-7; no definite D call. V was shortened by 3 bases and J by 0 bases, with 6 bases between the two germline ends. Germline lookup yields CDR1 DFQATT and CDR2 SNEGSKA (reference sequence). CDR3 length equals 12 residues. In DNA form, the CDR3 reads TGCAGTGCTAGTTCTAACTCCTACGAGCAGTACTTC. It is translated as CSASSNSYEQYF.

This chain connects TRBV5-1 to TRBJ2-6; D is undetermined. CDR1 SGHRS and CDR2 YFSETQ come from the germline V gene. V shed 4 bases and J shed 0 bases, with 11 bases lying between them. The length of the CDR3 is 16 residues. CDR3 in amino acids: CASSARTGSGANVLTF. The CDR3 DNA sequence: TGCGCCAGCAGCGCCCGGACGGGCTCTGGGGCCAACGTCCTGACTTTC. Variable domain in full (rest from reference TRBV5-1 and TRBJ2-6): KAGVTQTPRYLIKTRGQQVTLSCSPISGHRSVSWYQQTPGQGLQFLFEYFSETQRNKGNFPGRFSGRQFSNSRSEMNVSTLELGDSALYLCASSARTGSGANVLTFGAGSRLTVL.

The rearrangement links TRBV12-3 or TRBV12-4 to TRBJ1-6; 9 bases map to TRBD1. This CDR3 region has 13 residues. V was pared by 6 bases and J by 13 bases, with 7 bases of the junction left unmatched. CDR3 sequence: CASRTGGPQPLHF. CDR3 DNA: TGTGCCAGCAGGACAGGGGGACCCCAGCCCCTCCACTTT.

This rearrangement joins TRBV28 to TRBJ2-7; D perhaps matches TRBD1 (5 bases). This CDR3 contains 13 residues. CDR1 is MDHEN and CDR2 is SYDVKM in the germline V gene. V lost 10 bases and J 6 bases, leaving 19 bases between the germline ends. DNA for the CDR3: TGTGCCACCAAGGGGTACGGTTTCGGCGAGCAGTACTTC. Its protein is CATKGYGFGEQYF.

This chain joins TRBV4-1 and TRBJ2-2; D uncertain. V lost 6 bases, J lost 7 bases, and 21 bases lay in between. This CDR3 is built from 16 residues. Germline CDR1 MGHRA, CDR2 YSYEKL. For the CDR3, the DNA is TGCGCCAGCAGTACGACCGGTCTCCGAGGAAACGGGGAGCTGTTTTTT. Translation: CASSTTGLRGNGELFF.

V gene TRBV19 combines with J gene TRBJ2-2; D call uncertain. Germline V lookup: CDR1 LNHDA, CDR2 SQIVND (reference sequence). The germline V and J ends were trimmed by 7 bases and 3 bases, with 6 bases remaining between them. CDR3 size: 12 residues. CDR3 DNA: TGTGCCAGTACCATCTACACCGGGGAGCTGTTTTTT. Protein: CASTIYTGELFF.

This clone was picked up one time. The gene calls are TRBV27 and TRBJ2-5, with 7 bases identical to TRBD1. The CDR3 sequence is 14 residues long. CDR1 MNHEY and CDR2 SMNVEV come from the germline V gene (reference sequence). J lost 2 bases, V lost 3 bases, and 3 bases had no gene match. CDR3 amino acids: CASSLNRGQETQYF. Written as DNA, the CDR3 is TGTGCCAGCAGTTTGAACAGGGGACAAGAGACCCAGTACTTC.

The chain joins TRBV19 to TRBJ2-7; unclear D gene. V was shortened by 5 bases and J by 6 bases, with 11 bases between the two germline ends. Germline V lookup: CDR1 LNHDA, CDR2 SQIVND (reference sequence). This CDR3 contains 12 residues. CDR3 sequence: CASSLRTGEQYF. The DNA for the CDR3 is TGTGCCAGTAGTCTTCGGACGGGCGAGCAGTACTTC.

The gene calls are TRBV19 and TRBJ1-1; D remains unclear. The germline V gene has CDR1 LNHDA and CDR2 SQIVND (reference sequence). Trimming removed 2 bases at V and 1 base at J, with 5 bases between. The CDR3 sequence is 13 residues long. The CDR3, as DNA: TGTGCCAGTAGTATAACAAGGAACACTGAAGCTTTCTTT. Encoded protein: CASSITRNTEAFF.

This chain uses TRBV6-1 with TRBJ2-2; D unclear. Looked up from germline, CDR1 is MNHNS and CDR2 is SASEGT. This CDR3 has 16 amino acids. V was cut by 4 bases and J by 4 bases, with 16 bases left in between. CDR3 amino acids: CASSVYGLRGTGELFF. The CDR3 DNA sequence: TGTGCCAGCAGTGTTTACGGCCTCCGAGGCACCGGGGAGCTGTTTTTT.

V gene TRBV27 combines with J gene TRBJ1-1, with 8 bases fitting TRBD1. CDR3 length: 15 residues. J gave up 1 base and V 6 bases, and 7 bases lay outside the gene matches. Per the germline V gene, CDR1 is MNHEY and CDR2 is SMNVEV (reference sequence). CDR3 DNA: TGTGCCAGCAGCCGCGGACAGGGTTGGAACACTGAAGCTTTCTTT. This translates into CASSRGQGWNTEAFF.

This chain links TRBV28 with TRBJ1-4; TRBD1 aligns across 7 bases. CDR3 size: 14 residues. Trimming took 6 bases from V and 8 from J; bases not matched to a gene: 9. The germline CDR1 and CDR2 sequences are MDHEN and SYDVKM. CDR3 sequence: CASSHGQEREKLFF. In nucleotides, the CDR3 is TGTGCCAGCAGCCATGGACAGGAAAGAGAAAAACTGTTTTTT.

The CDR3 spells CASSIVGILTGELFF. For the CDR3, the DNA is TGTGCCAGTAGTATCGTGGGGATCCTCACCGGGGAGCTGTTTTTT. The chain couples TRBV19 to TRBJ2-2, with D uncertain. Between the trimmed V and J ends, which lost 3 bases and 4 bases, there was a span of 12 bases. The germline V gene encodes CDR1 LNHDA and CDR2 SQIVND (reference sequence). The length of the CDR3 is 15 residues. Supplemented by reference TRBV19 and TRBJ2-2, the full variable domain reads DGGITQSPKYLFRKEGQNVTLSCEQNLNHDAMYWYRQDPGQGLRLIYYSQIVNDFQKGDIAEGYSVSREKKESFPLTVTSAQKNPTAFYLCASSIVGILTGELFFGEGSRLTVL.

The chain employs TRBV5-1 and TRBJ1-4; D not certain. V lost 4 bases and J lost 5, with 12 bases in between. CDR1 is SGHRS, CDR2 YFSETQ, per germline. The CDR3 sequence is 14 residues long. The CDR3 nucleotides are TGCGCCAGCAGCCTGACAAGTATGAATGAAAAACTGTTTTTT. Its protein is CASSLTSMNEKLFF. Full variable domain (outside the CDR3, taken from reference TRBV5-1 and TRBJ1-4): KAGVTQTPRYLIKTRGQQVTLSCSPISGHRSVSWYQQTPGQGLQFLFEYFSETQRNKGNFPGRFSGRQFSNSRSEMNVSTLELGDSALYLCASSLTSMNEKLFFGSGTQLSVL.

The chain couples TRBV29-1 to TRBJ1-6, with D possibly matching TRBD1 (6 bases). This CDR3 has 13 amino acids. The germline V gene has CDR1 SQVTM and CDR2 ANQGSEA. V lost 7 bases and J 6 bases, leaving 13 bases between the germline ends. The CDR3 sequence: CSGSTGPNSPLHF. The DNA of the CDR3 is TGCAGCGGCTCCACAGGGCCTAATTCACCCCTCCACTTT.

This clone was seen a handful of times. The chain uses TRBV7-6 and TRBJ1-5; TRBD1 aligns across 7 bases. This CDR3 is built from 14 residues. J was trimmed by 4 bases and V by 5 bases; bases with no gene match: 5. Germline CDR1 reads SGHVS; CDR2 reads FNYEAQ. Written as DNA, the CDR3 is TGTGCCAGCAGCCTACAGGGGAGAAATCAGCCCCAGCATTTT. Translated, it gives CASSLQGRNQPQHF. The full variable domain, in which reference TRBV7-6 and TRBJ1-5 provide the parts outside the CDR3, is GAGVSQSPRYKVTKRGQDVALRCDPISGHVSLYWYRQALGQGPEFLTYFNYEAQQDKSGLPNDRFSAERPEGSISTLTIQRTEQRDSAMYRCASSLQGRNQPQHFGDGTRLSIL.

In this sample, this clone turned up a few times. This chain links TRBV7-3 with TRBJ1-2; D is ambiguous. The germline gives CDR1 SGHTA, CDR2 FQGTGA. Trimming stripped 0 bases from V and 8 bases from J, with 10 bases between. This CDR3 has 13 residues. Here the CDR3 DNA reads TGTGCCAGCAGCTTAACAGAAGGGAGGGGCTACACCTTC. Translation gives CASSLTEGRGYTF.

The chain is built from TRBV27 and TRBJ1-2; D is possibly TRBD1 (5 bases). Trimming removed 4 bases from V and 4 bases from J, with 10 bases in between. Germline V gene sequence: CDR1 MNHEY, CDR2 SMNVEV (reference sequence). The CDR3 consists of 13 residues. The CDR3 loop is CASSSGPSYGYTF. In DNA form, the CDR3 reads TGTGCCAGCAGTTCGGGACCGTCCTATGGCTACACCTTC.

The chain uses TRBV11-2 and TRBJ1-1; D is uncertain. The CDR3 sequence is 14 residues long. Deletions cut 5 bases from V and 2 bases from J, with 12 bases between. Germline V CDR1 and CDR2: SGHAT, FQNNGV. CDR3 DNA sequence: TGTGCCAGCAGCAGACAAGGGCCCAACACTGAAGCTTTCTTT. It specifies CASSRQGPNTEAFF.

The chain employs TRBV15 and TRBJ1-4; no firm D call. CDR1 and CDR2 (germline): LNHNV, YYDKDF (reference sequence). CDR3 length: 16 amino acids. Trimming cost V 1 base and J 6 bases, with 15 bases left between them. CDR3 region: CATSRVFEGSHEKLFF. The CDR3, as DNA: TGTGCCACCAGCAGAGTATTTGAAGGGTCCCATGAAAAACTGTTTTTT.

CDR3 nucleotides: TGTGCCAGCAGCTCTAGCACAGATACGCAGTATTTT. Translated: CASSSSTDTQYF. The chain links TRBV7-3 to TRBJ2-3; D is undetermined. This CDR3 comprises 12 residues. Trimming removed 4 bases from V and 0 bases from J, with 2 bases in between. Per the germline V gene, CDR1 is SGHTA and CDR2 is FQGTGA.

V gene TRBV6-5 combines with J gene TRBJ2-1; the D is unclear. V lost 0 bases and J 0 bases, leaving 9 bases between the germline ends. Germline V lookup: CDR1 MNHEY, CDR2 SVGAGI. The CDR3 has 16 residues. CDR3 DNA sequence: TGTGCCAGCAGTTACTCGATGGAAGTCTCCTACAATGAGCAGTTCTTC. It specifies CASSYSMEVSYNEQFF.

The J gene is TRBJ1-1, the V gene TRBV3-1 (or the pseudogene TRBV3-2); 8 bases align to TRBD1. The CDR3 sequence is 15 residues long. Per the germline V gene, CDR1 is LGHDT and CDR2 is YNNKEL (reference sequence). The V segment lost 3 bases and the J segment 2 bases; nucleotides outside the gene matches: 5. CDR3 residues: CASSQSDRGNTEAFF. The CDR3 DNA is TGTGCCAGCAGCCAGTCAGACAGGGGAAACACTGAAGCTTTCTTT.

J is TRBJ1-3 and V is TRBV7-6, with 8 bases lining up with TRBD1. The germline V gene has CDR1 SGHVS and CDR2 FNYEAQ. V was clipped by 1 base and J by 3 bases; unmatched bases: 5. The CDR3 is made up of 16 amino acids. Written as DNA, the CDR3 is TGTGCCAGCAGCTTAGTCACAGGGGGTGGTGGAAACACCATATATTTT. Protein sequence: CASSLVTGGGGNTIYF.

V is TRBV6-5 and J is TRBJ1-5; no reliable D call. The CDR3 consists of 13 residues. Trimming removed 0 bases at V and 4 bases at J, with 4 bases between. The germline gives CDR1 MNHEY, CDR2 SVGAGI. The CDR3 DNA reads TGTGCCAGCAGTTACTCGAATAATCAGCCCCAGCATTTT. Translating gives CASSYSNNQPQHF.

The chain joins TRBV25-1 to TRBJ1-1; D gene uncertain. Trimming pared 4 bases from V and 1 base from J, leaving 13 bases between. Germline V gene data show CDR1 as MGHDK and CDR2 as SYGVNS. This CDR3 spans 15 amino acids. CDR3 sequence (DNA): TGTGCCAGCAGTGGTCTTGGACTGAAGAACACTGAAGCTTTCTTT. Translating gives CASSGLGLKNTEAFF. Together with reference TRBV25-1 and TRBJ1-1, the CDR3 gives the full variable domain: EADIYQTPRYLVIGTGKKITLECSQTMGHDKMYWYQQDPGMELHLIHYSYGVNSTEKGDLSSESTVSRIRTEHFPLTLESARPSHTSQYLCASSGLGLKNTEAFFGQGTRLTVV.

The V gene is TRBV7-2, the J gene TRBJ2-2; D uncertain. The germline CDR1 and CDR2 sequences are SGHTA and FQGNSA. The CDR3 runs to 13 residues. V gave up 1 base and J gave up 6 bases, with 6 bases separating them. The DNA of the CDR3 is TGTGCCAGCAGCTTAGATTCGGCCGGGGAGCTGTTTTTT. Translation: CASSLDSAGELFF.

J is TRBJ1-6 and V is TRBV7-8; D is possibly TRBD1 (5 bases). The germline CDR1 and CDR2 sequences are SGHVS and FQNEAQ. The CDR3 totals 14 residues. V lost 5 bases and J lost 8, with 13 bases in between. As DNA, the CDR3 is TGTGCCAGCAGCCCCGGCCAGGGAGATTCACCCCTCCACTTT. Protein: CASSPGQGDSPLHF.

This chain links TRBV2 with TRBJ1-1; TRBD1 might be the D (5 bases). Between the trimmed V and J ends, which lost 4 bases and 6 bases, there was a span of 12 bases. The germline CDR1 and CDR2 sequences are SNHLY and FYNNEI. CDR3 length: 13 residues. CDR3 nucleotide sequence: TGTGCCAGCAGTGCAGCGGGAGGGGCTGAAGCTTTCTTT. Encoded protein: CASSAAGGAEAFF. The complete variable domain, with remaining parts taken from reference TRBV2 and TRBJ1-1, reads EPEVTQTPSHQVTQMGQEVILRCVPISNHLYFYWYRQILGQKVEFLVSFYNNEISEKSEIFDDQFSVERPDGSNFTLKIRSTKLEDSAMYFCASSAAGGAEAFFGQGTRLTVV.

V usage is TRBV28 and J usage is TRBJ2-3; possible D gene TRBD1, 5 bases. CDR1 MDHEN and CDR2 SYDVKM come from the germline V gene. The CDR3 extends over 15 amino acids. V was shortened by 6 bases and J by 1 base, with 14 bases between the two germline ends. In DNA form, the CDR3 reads TGTGCCAGCAGCTCCCCGGAAGGGGGCACAGATACGCAGTATTTT. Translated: CASSSPEGGTDTQYF. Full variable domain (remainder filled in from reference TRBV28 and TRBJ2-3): DVKVTQSSRYLVKRTGEKVFLECVQDMDHENMFWYRQDPGLGLRLIYFSYDVKMKEKGDIPEGYSVSREKKERFSLILESASTNQTSMYLCASSSPEGGTDTQYFGPGTRLTVL.